Listed here are 29 T cell receptor beta chains from one sample, sequenced in a study of shared clonotypes between healthy human individuals. The naive CD8 fraction comprised CD45RO-negative cells positively selected for CCR7 and excluded terminally differentiated effector memory CD45RA+ cells. The protocol was immunoSEQ multiplex PCR, while the TCRdb copy is restricted to in-frame clones and leaves out a portion. The data contain millions of clones, about 93% of them seen just once; the ten biggest clones take up over 1.5%. Material: naive CD8+ T cells from PBMCs. These TCRs come from a man between 18 and 35 years old in good health. Some clones in this sample may be carry-over from other donors' samples.

This chain links TRBV27 with TRBJ1-2; tentative D call: TRBD1 (5 bases). Germline CDR1 and CDR2: MNHEY and SMNVEV (reference sequence). This CDR3 comprises 11 residues. V was clipped by 4 bases and J by 7 bases, with 7 bases between them. The CDR3 nucleotides are TGTGCCAGCAGTTCAGGGCGTGGCTACACCTTC. Translation: CASSSGRGYTF.

V and J are TRBV7-2 and TRBJ2-2; 9 bases line up with TRBD2. J lost 7 bases, V lost 3 bases, and 12 bases had no gene match. CDR3 size: 17 residues. Germline loops: CDR1 SGHTA, CDR2 FQGNSA. The CDR3 DNA follows: TGTGCCAGCAGCTTTTTCGGGCGGCGGGAGGGGAGCGGGGAGCTGTTTTTT. Translation gives CASSFFGRREGSGELFF.

The chain uses TRBV6-1 and TRBJ1-2; D not resolved. Germline loops: CDR1 MNHNS, CDR2 SASEGT. The CDR3 covers 15 residues. V dropped 6 bases and J dropped 6 bases, with 20 bases sitting between them. In DNA, the CDR3 is TGTGCCAGCAGGCCAGGAATCGGGTGGTTTGATGGCTACACCTTC. Residues: CASRPGIGWFDGYTF.

This sequence joins TRBV27 and TRBJ2-2; the D is unclear. The CDR3 extends over 16 amino acids. Trimming removed 1 base from V and 6 bases from J, with 15 bases in between. Germline CDR1 MNHEY, CDR2 SMNVEV (reference sequence). The CDR3 reads CASSLYLGPRPGELFF. CDR3 sequence (DNA): TGTGCCAGCAGTTTATATTTGGGCCCGAGGCCCGGGGAGCTGTTTTTT.

Written as DNA, the CDR3 is TGTGCCAGTAGTATGGGCAGGGGGCGGTCCTACGAGCAGTACTTC. Translation: CASSMGRGRSYEQYF. The gene calls are TRBV19 and TRBJ2-7; 8 bases line up with TRBD1. V gave up 3 bases and J gave up 1 base; unmatched junction bases: 5. Germline CDR1 reads LNHDA; CDR2 reads SQIVND (reference sequence). The CDR3 length is 15 residues.

The CDR3 reads CASRGTDRRTQYF. The CDR3 DNA is TGTGCCAGCAGAGGGACAGATCGTCGTACGCAGTATTTT. The chain employs TRBV27 and TRBJ2-3; 7 positions agree with TRBD1. This CDR3 spans 13 amino acids. Per the germline V gene, CDR1 is MNHEY and CDR2 is SMNVEV (reference sequence). V lost 6 bases, J lost 8 bases, and 8 bases stayed unmatched.

The chain uses TRBV6-6 and TRBJ2-3; D unclear. The CDR3 is 16 residues long. V lost 1 base to trimming and J lost 0 bases, with 11 bases between them. CDR1 is MNHNY and CDR2 is SVGAGI in the germline V gene (reference sequence). Here the CDR3 reads CASSYYRRGSTDTQYF. The CDR3 nucleotides are TGTGCCAGCAGTTACTATCGGCGCGGTAGCACAGATACGCAGTATTTT.

About this clone: This may arise from a read error, as a much more abundant clone is one base away. The chain is built from TRBV7-6 and TRBJ2-1; 11 bases match TRBD2. Germline V gene lookup returns CDR1 SGHVS and CDR2 FNYEAQ. The CDR3 spans 16 residues. V was pared by 5 bases and J by 0 bases, with 3 bases of the junction left unmatched. CDR3 coding DNA: TGTGCCAGCAGCCCCACTAGCGGGAGCTCCTACAATGAGCAGTTCTTC. Protein: CASSPTSGSSYNEQFF.

J is TRBJ1-2 and V is TRBV5-8; 8 bases line up with TRBD1. Germline CDR1 is SGHTS and CDR2 is YDEGEE. The CDR3 extends over 15 amino acids. V lost 2 bases, J lost 4 bases, and 7 bases stayed unmatched. The CDR3 DNA reads TGTGCCAGCAGCTTTTACAGGGGGAAGTCCTATGGCTACACCTTC. It specifies CASSFYRGKSYGYTF.

A word on this clone: The identical CDR3 is also encoded by other nucleotide sequences in the sample. The rearrangement joins TRBV27 to TRBJ2-7; a possible D gene is TRBD2 (6 bases). Trimming pared 3 bases from V and 3 bases from J, leaving 9 bases between. The CDR3 has 13 residues. From germline, CDR1 is MNHEY and CDR2 SMNVEV (reference sequence). CDR3 DNA: TGTGCCAGCAGTTTTGGACTACACTACGAGCAGTACTTC. This translates into CASSFGLHYEQYF.

As for this clone: Other DNA sequences of this sample code for an identical CDR3. V gene TRBV6-5 combines with J gene TRBJ2-7; TRBD1 aligns across 7 bases. In germline, CDR1 is MNHEY, CDR2 SVGAGI. Trimming cost V 4 bases and J 3 bases; bases outside gene matches: 3. The CDR3 length is 13 residues. The CDR3 DNA follows: TGTGCCAGCAGTTCAGACAGGGACTACGAGCAGTACTTC. It specifies CASSSDRDYEQYF.

A note on this clone: The same CDR3 is also encoded by other DNA sequences in this sample. This rearrangement joins TRBV9 to TRBJ2-4; D remains ambiguous. The CDR3 loop spans 16 amino acids. Germline V lookup: CDR1 SGDLS, CDR2 YYNGEE. Trimming took off 0 bases at V and 0 bases at J, with 10 bases between the two ends. The CDR3 DNA reads TGTGCCAGCAGCGTAGGCGGTAGCCTAGCCAAAAACATTCAGTACTTC. Encoded protein: CASSVGGSLAKNIQYF.

The chain links TRBV15 to TRBJ2-5; 8 nucleotides match TRBD1. Germline CDR1 LNHNV, CDR2 YYDKDF (reference sequence). The CDR3 sequence is 13 residues long. J lost 2 bases, V lost 7 bases, and 3 bases had no gene match. The CDR3: CATNDRGQETQYF. DNA of the CDR3: TGTGCCACCAACGACAGGGGTCAAGAGACCCAGTACTTC.

The chain carries TRBV28 and TRBJ1-5; D is unresolved. Trimming removed 6 bases from V and 2 bases from J, with 17 bases in between. Germline CDR1 and CDR2: MDHEN and SYDVKM. This CDR3 is 16 amino acids long. This CDR3 reads CASRTGSAWGNQPQHF. Written as DNA, the CDR3 is TGTGCCAGCAGAACCGGGTCAGCCTGGGGCAATCAGCCCCAGCATTTT.

V gene TRBV29-1 combines with J gene TRBJ2-5; TRBD2 aligns across 9 bases. The DNA end favors TRBJ2-7, so the J call may be wrong. This CDR3 has 15 amino acids. From germline, CDR1 is SQVTM and CDR2 ANQGSEA. As DNA, the CDR3 is TGCAGCGTTGTGGGGGGGACTAGCAGCTCCTACGAGCAGTACTTC. Protein sequence: CSVVGGTSSSYEQYF.

The chain recombines TRBV5-6 with TRBJ1-2; TRBD1 matches 9 bases. The germline V gene has CDR1 SGHDT and CDR2 YYEEEE. J gave up 4 bases and V 4 bases, and 8 bases lay outside the gene matches. The CDR3 loop spans 15 amino acids. The CDR3 protein is CASSTGTGSTYGYTF. The DNA for the CDR3 is TGTGCCAGCAGCACCGGGACAGGGTCAACCTATGGCTACACCTTC.

This chain links TRBV27 with TRBJ2-7; 10 nucleotides agree with TRBD1. CDR1 MNHEY and CDR2 SMNVEV come from the germline V gene (reference sequence). There are 16 residues in the CDR3. V was pared by 1 base and J by 1 base, with 4 bases of the junction left unmatched. Written as DNA, the CDR3 is TGTGCCAGCAGTTTATTAGGACAGGGGGGGTCCTACGAGCAGTACTTC. Its translation: CASSLLGQGGSYEQYF.

The V gene is TRBV7-9, the J gene TRBJ2-1; no clear D. In germline, CDR1 is SEHNR, CDR2 FQNEAQ (reference sequence). This CDR3 spans 13 amino acids. V gave up 10 bases and J gave up 1 base, with 11 bases separating them. The CDR3 spells CATPNESYNEQFF. Here the CDR3 DNA reads TGTGCCACCCCTAATGAGTCCTACAATGAGCAGTTCTTC.

The chain combines TRBV6-1 with TRBJ1-2; D remains ambiguous. Looked up from germline, CDR1 is MNHNS and CDR2 is SASEGT. Trimming took off 6 bases at V and 7 bases at J, with 15 bases between the two ends. The CDR3 has 13 amino acids. CDR3 loop: CASSGVPLTGYTF. The DNA of the CDR3 is TGTGCCAGCAGCGGGGTCCCTTTGACTGGCTACACCTTC.

V gene TRBV5-1 combines with J gene TRBJ2-5, with TRBD1 matching 11 bases. V shed 3 bases, J shed 4 bases, and the junction held 14 bases outside the gene matches. The CDR3 consists of 18 residues. Per germline, CDR1 SGHRS and CDR2 YFSETQ. The CDR3 region is CASSYRGQGARLGETQYF. The CDR3 DNA reads TGCGCCAGCAGCTATCGAGGACAGGGGGCTAGGCTTGGAGAGACCCAGTACTTC.

The chain employs TRBV19 and TRBJ1-2, with a weak D call TRBD1 (5 bases). Looked up from germline, CDR1 is LNHDA and CDR2 is SQIVND (reference sequence). Deletions cut 6 bases from V and 3 bases from J, with 11 bases between. CDR3 length: 13 amino acids. As DNA, the CDR3 is TGTGCCAGTAGAACCGGAGGGGACTATGGCTACACCTTC. Translating gives CASRTGGDYGYTF.

This chain links TRBV5-6 with TRBJ1-4; 7 bases align to TRBD1. This CDR3 is built from 15 residues. Germline assignment: CDR1 SGHDT and CDR2 YYEEEE. The ends lost 0 bases at V and 7 bases at J; junction bases unmatched: 6. The DNA for the CDR3 is TGTGCCAGCAGCTTGGGGGACAGAAATTTTGAAAAACTGTTTTTT. Translation gives CASSLGDRNFEKLFF.

This chain connects TRBV7-3 to TRBJ2-1; D is ambiguous. The CDR3 covers 12 residues. CDR1 and CDR2 from the germline V gene are SGHTA and FQGTGA. Between the trimmed V and J ends, which lost 5 bases and 6 bases, there was a span of 8 bases. The chain's CDR3 is CASSPTANEQFF. Written as DNA, the CDR3 is TGTGCCAGCAGCCCCACCGCCAATGAGCAGTTCTTC.

CDR3 sequence: CASSLLAVTPYEQYF. The DNA for the CDR3 is TGTGCCAGCAGTCTACTAGCGGTTACCCCCTACGAGCAGTACTTC. The chain links TRBV27 to TRBJ2-7; TRBD2 agrees at 8 bases. In germline, CDR1 is MNHEY, CDR2 SMNVEV (reference sequence). V was clipped by 5 bases and J by 2 bases; unmatched bases: 8. The CDR3 contains 15 residues.

The chain employs TRBV5-1 and TRBJ2-7; 10 bases match TRBD1. From germline, CDR1 is SGHRS and CDR2 YFSETQ. V dropped 6 bases and J dropped 3; count of bases not matched to a gene: 6. This CDR3 is 14 amino acids long. CDR3 protein: CASTGGQGHYEQYF. The CDR3 bases are TGCGCCAGCACCGGGGGACAGGGGCACTACGAGCAGTACTTC.

About this clone: This specimen includes other DNA sequences encoding the same CDR3. V usage is TRBV27 and J usage is TRBJ1-1; no definite D call. Germline assignment: CDR1 MNHEY and CDR2 SMNVEV (reference sequence). V shed 2 bases and J shed 2 bases, with 6 bases lying between them. The CDR3 consists of 13 residues. The chain's CDR3 is CASSLRLNTEAFF. CDR3 nucleotide sequence: TGTGCCAGCAGTTTACGGCTTAACACTGAAGCTTTCTTT.

The chain combines TRBV29-1 with TRBJ2-3; 10 bases fit TRBD1. The CDR3 contains 22 residues. The V segment lost 6 bases and the J segment 0 bases; nucleotides outside the gene matches: 27. Germline V gives CDR1 SQVTM, CDR2 ANQGSEA. The CDR3 protein is CSVIPNPGTGEELPLSTDTQYF. The CDR3, as DNA: TGCAGCGTGATCCCCAATCCTGGGACAGGGGAAGAACTGCCTCTGAGCACAGATACGCAGTATTTT.

The chain carries TRBV19 and TRBJ1-2, with 10 nucleotides matching TRBD1. CDR1 LNHDA and CDR2 SQIVND come from the germline V gene (reference sequence). This CDR3 spans 16 amino acids. V shed 7 bases and J 2 bases; nucleotides not matched to a gene: 10. CDR3 sequence reads: CASMRTGGGRNYGYTF. The CDR3 DNA sequence: TGTGCCAGTATGAGGACAGGGGGTGGAAGGAACTATGGCTACACCTTC.

This chain connects TRBV29-1 to TRBJ2-1, with D unclear. V was trimmed by 3 bases and J by 2 bases, leaving 11 bases between them. Germline values: CDR1 SQVTM, CDR2 ANQGSEA. The CDR3 totals 14 residues. CDR3 loop: CSVDPRNAYNEQFF. The CDR3 DNA sequence: TGCAGCGTTGATCCCAGGAACGCCTACAATGAGCAGTTCTTC.